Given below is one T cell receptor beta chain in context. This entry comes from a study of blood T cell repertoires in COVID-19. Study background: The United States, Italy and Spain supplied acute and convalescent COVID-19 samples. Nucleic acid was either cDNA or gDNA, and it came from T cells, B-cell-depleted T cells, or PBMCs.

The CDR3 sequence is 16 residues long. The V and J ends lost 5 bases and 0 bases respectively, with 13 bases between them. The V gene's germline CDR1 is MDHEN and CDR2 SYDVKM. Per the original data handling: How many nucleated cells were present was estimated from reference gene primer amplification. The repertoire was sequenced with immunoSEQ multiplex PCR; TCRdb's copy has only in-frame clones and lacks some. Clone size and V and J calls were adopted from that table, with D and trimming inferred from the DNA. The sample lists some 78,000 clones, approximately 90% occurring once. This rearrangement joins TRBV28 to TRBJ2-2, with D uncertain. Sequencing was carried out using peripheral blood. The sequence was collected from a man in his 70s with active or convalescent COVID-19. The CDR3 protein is CASSLGSYANTGELFF. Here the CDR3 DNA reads TGTGCCAGCAGTCTAGGCAGTTACGCGAACACCGGGGAGCTGTTTTTT.